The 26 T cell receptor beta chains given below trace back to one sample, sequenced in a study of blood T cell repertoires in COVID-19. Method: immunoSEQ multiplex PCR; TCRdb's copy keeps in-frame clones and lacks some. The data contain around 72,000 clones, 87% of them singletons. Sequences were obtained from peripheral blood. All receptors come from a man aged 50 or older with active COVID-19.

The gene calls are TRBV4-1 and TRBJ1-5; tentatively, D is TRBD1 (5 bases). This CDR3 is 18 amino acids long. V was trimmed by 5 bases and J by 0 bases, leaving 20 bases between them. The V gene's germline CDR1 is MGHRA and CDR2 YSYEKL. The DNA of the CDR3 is TGCGCCAGCAGCTCTTGGGCCAGGACATCGAATAGCAATCAGCCCCAGCATTTT. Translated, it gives CASSSWARTSNSNQPQHF.

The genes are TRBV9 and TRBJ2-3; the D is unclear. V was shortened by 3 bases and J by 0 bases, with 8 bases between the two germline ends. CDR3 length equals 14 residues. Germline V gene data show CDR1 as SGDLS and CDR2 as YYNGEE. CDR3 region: CASSAQQSTDTQYF. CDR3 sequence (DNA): TGTGCCAGCAGCGCACAACAGAGCACAGATACGCAGTATTTT.

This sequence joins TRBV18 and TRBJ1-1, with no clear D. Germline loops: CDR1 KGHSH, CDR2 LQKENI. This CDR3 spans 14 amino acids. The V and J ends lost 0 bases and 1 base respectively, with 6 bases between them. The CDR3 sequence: CASSPPAGNTEAFF. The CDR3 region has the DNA TGTGCCAGCTCACCACCGGCAGGGAACACTGAAGCTTTCTTT. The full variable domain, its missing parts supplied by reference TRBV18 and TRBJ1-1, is NAGVMQNPRHLVRRRGQEARLRCSPMKGHSHVYWYRQLPEEGLKFMVYLQKENIIDESGMPKERFSAEFPKEGPSILRIQQVVRGDSAAYFCASSPPAGNTEAFFGQGTRLTVV.

In DNA form, the CDR3 reads TGCGCCAGCAGCCAAGCAGGTTATCAGCCCCAGCATTTT. It codes for CASSQAGYQPQHF. The chain uses TRBV4-1 and TRBJ1-5; no definite D call. Between the trimmed V and J ends, which lost 1 base and 5 bases, there was a span of 6 bases. Germline V gene sequence: CDR1 MGHRA, CDR2 YSYEKL. The CDR3 is 13 amino acids.

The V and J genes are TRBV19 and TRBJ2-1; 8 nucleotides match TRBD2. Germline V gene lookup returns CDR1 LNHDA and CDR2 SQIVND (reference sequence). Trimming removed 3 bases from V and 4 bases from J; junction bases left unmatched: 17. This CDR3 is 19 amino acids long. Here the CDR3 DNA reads TGTGCCAGTAGTATGGGAGCGGGGGCCCCTGGACTAAAGTACAATGAGCAGTTCTTC. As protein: CASSMGAGAPGLKYNEQFF.

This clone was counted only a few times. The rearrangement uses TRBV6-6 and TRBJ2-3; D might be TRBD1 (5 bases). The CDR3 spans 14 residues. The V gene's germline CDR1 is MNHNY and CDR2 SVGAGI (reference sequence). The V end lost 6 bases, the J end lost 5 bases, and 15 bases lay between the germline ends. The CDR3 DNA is TGTGCCAGCAGACTGGCAGGGAAGGAAGATACGCAGTATTTT. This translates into CASRLAGKEDTQYF.

The DNA of the CDR3 is TGTGCCACCCAACGGACGGGGAGTACTGAAGCTTTCTTT. Its protein product is CATQRTGSTEAFF. The chain combines TRBV18 with TRBJ1-1, with D unclear. The CDR3 runs to 13 residues. Germline V lookup: CDR1 KGHSH, CDR2 LQKENI. The V end lost 10 bases, the J end lost 5 bases, and 17 bases lay between the germline ends. The variable domain in full, completed from reference TRBV18 and TRBJ1-1, reads NAGVMQNPRHLVRRRGQEARLRCSPMKGHSHVYWYRQLPEEGLKFMVYLQKENIIDESGMPKERFSAEFPKEGPSILRIQQVVRGDSAAYFCATQRTGSTEAFFGQGTRLTVV.

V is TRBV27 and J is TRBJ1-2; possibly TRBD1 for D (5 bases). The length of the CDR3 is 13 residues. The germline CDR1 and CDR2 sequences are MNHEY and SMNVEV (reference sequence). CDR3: CSFGQGGYYGYTF. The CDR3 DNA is TGTTCGTTTGGGCAGGGAGGGTACTATGGCTACACCTTC.

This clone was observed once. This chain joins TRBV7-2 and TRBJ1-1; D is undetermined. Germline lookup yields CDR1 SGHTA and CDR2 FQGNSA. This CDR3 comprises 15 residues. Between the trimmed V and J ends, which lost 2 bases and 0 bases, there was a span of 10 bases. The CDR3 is CASSLSGSMNTEAFF. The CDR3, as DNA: TGTGCCAGCAGCTTATCCGGGAGCATGAACACTGAAGCTTTCTTT.

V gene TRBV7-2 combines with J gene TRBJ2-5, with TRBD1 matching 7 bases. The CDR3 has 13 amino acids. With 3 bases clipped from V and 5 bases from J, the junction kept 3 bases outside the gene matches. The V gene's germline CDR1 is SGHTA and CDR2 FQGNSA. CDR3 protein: CASSLTGSETQYF. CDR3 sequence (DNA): TGTGCCAGCAGCTTGACAGGGTCGGAGACCCAGTACTTC.

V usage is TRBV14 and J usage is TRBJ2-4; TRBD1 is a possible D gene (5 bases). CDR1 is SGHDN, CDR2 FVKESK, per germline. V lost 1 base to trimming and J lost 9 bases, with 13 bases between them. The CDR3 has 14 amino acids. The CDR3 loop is CASSQGSQGFIQYF. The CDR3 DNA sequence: TGTGCCAGCAGCCAAGGTTCCCAGGGTTTCATTCAGTACTTC.

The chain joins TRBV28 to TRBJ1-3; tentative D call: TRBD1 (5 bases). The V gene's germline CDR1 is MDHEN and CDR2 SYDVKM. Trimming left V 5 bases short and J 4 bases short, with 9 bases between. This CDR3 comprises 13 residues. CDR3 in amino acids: CASSLRTGNTIYF. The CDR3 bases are TGTGCCAGCAGTCTTAGGACAGGAAACACCATATATTTT.

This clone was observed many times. The CDR3 DNA follows: TGTGCCAGCAGACTCTTGAGCAATCAGCCCCAGCATTTT. It is translated as CASRLLSNQPQHF. This chain links TRBV7-2 with TRBJ1-5; D gene ambiguous. Trimming removed 6 bases at V and 1 base at J, with 7 bases between. The germline V gene has CDR1 SGHTA and CDR2 FQGNSA. The CDR3 consists of 13 residues.

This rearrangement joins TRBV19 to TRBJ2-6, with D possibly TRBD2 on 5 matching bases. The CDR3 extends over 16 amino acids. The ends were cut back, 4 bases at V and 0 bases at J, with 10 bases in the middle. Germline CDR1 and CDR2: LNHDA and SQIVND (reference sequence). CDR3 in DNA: TGTGCCAGTAGTACCTACCGGGGCTCTGGGGCCAACGTCCTGACTTTC. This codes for CASSTYRGSGANVLTF.

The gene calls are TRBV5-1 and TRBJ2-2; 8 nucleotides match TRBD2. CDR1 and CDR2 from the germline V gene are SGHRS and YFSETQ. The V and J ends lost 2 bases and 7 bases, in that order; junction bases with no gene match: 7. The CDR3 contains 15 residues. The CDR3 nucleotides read TGCGCCAGCAGCTTAACGGGAGGGCAAGACGGGGAGCTGTTTTTT. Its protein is CASSLTGGQDGELFF.

The CDR3 region has the DNA TGTGCCAGCAGCCCGAGGACAGGGTTTAATTCACCCCTCCACTTT. Its protein product is CASSPRTGFNSPLHF. The rearrangement joins TRBV7-2 to TRBJ1-6, with TRBD1 matching 8 bases. The CDR3 consists of 15 residues. Per the germline V gene, CDR1 is SGHTA and CDR2 is FQGNSA. The V and J ends lost 5 bases and 6 bases, in that order; junction bases with no gene match: 6.

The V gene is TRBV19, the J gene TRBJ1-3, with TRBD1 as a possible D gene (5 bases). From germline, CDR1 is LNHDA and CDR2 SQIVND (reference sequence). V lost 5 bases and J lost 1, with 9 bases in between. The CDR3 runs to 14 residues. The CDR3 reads CASSEQASGNTIYF. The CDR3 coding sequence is TGTGCCAGTAGTGAACAGGCATCTGGAAACACCATATATTTT.

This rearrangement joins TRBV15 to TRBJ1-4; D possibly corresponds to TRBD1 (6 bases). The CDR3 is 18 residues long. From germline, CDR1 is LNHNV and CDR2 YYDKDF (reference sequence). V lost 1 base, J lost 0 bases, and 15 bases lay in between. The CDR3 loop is CATSRAGGAGATNEKLFF. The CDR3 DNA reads TGTGCCACCAGCAGAGCGGGGGGGGCTGGGGCAACTAATGAAAAACTGTTTTTT.

Here the CDR3 DNA reads TGTGCCAGCAGCTCCCACCCGGGGAGTCAGCCCCAGCATTTT. Protein sequence: CASSSHPGSQPQHF. The chain carries TRBV7-9 and TRBJ1-5; D remains unclear. This CDR3 has 14 residues. The V and J ends lost 4 bases and 6 bases respectively, with 13 bases between them. Germline CDR1 and CDR2: SEHNR and FQNEAQ (reference sequence). The whole variable domain, filled in from reference TRBV7-9 and TRBJ1-5, reads DTGVSQNPRHKITKRGQNVTFRCDPISEHNRLYWYRQTLGQGPEFLTYFQNEAQLEKSRLLSDRFSAERPKGSFSTLEIQRTEQGDSAMYLCASSSHPGSQPQHFGDGTRLSIL.

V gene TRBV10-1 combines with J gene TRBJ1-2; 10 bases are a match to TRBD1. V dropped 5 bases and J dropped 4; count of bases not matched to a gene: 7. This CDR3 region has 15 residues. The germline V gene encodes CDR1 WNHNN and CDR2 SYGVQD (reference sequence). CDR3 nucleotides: TGCGCCAGCAGTCCTCGACAGGGGGCGATCTATGGCTACACCTTC. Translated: CASSPRQGAIYGYTF.

In DNA form, the CDR3 reads TGCGCCAGCAGCCAAGCGCAGGGTGGCTACACCTTC. This gives the protein CASSQAQGGYTF. This rearrangement joins TRBV4-1 to TRBJ1-2, with a weak D call TRBD1 (5 bases). Germline V gene sequence: CDR1 MGHRA, CDR2 YSYEKL. V gave up 1 base and J gave up 7 bases, with 7 bases separating them. CDR3 length equals 12 residues.

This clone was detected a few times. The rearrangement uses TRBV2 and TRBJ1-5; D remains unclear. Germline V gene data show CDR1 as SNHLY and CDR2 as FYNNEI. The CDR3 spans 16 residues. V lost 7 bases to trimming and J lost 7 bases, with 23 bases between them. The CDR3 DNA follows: TGTGCCAGCACTAACCGCGTGGCAGTGAACGGGCAGCCCCAGCATTTT. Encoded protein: CASTNRVAVNGQPQHF.

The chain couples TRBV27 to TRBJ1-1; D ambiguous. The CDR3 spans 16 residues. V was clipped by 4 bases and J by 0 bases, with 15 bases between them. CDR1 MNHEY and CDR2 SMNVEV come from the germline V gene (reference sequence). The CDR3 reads CASSSLGGAMNTEAFF. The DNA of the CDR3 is TGTGCCAGCAGTTCGCTTGGTGGAGCTATGAACACTGAAGCTTTCTTT.

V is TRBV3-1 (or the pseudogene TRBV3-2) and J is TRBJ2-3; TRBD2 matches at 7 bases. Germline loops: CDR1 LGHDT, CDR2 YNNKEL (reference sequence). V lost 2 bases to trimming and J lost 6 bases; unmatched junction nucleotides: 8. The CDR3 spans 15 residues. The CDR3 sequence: CASSQTFAGADTQYF. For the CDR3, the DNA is TGTGCCAGCAGCCAAACCTTCGCGGGAGCGGATACGCAGTATTTT.

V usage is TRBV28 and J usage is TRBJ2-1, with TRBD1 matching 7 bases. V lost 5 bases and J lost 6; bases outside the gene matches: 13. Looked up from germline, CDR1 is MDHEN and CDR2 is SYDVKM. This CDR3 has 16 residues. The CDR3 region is CASSHPTWTGPNEQFF. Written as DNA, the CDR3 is TGTGCCAGCAGTCACCCTACCTGGACAGGTCCCAATGAGCAGTTCTTC. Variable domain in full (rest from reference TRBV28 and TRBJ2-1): DVKVTQSSRYLVKRTGEKVFLECVQDMDHENMFWYRQDPGLGLRLIYFSYDVKMKEKGDIPEGYSVSREKKERFSLILESASTNQTSMYLCASSHPTWTGPNEQFFGPGTRLTVL.

CDR3 protein: CATSDISGTYTDTQYF. Here the CDR3 DNA reads TGTGCCACCAGTGACATTTCGGGAACCTACACAGATACGCAGTATTTT. The chain links TRBV24-1 to TRBJ2-3, with a weak D call TRBD2 (5 bases). CDR3 length equals 16 residues. The V and J ends lost 4 bases and 2 bases respectively, with 15 bases between them. Germline lookup yields CDR1 KGHDR and CDR2 SFDVKD.